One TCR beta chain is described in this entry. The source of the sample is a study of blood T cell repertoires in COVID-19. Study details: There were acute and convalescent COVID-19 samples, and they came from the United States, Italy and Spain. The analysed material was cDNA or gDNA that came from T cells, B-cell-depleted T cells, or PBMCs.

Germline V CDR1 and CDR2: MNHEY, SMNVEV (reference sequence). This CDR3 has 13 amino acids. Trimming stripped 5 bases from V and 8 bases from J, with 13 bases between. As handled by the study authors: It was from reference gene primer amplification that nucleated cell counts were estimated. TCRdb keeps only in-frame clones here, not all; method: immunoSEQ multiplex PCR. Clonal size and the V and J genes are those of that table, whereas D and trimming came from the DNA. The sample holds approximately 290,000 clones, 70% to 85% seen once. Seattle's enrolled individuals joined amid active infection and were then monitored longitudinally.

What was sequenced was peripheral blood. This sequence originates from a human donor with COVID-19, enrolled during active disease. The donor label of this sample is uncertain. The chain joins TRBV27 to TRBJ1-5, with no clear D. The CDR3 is CASSTRLLEPQHF. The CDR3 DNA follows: TGTGCCAGCAGTACCCGTCTACTCGAGCCCCAGCATTTT.